The present entry profiles one T cell receptor (beta chain) with its context. No cognate antigen has been identified for it. No base qualities exist here, and no much larger clone lies one base off it. Libraries were made using the immunoSEQ multiplex PCR assay. For most patients, genomic DNA was isolated with the Qiagen DNeasy Blood and Tissue Kit and sent frozen to Adaptive Biotechnologies for TCR sequencing. Adaptive Biotechnologies carried out high-throughput TCR-beta CDR3 sequencing of genomic DNA for most patients. For the original study's pipeline: Adaptive's ImmunoSEQ software supplied the TCR sequencing data for 18 patients, while MiXCR and VDJtools were used to process three other patients. To correct CD4 versus CD8 sorting errors, sequences present in both subsets at a frequency ratio below 5:1 were removed. Because the origin of CDR3 nucleotide sequences shared between donor and recipient could not be assigned, those sequences were removed. Alloreactive clones required at least 2-fold expansion over unstimulated cells and minimum CFSE-low frequency of 0.002% (template counts) or 0.001% (read counts). Clones were considered mappable if detected in sequenced pre-transplant spleen, lymph node, or MLR CFSE-low populations of the donor or recipient. The cumulative frequency of alloreactive clones was calculated as a percentage of all sequences, weighted by copy number. TCRdb carries this immuneACCESS record with in-frame sequences only. Its versions omit some clonotypes, under half of them owing to an unresolved V gene in the studies checked, with the rest unexplained. That table is the source of V, J and clone size, and D and trimming were worked out from the DNA. The sample table lists tens of thousands of clones, roughly 89% of them with a count of one. Approximately 0.096% of the sample belongs to the ten largest clones.

This sample stems from a study of graft-versus-host responses after intestinal transplantation (dated by TCRdb to the early 2020s). Broadly, across the study: The transplants that recipients got were multivisceral, liver-intestinal, or isolated intestinal. Anti-thymocyte globulin induction was given to all recipients, followed by maintenance tacrolimus and steroids for around three years. After intestinal transplantation, graft-versus-host and host-versus-graft alloreactive T cell clones in the graft, circulation and bone marrow were tracked using bulk TCR-beta CDR3 sequencing. To identify alloreactive clones, pre-transplant mixed lymphocyte reaction products were sequenced and then compared with unstimulated pre-transplant donor and recipient T cells. The cohort enrolled under 25 intestinal transplant recipients including one retransplant, and a few patients lacking pretransplant specimens were excluded. A peak of at least 4% donor T cells among recipient peripheral blood mononuclear cells was the definition used for donor T cell macrochimerism. Samples from a few later patients were sequenced in-house on an Illumina MiSeq with MiXCR processing rather than by the commercial service.

General findings and caveats noted by the study authors: The conclusions were limited by the relatively low number and heterogeneity of the intestinal transplant patients. Early after transplant, declines in HvG clones were associated with peak levels of circulating GvH clones. In patients with donor T cell macrochimerism, the allografts had high GvH to HvG T cell clonal ratios. GvH clones were detected in recipient bone marrow, and some of these GvH clones were observed earlier in ileal mucosa or blood, consistent with an intestinal mucosal origin.

For CDR1 and CDR2, the germline V gene lists SGHTA and FQGNSA. The CDR3 starts with the cysteine, ends with the phenylalanine, and has 14 residues. Kept here is only the CDR3 DNA, which spans 42 bases and is read in frame from base 1. V is pared back by 2 bases and J by 7 bases, with 13 bases lying between the germline termini. According to the study, the label for this sample's time point signals: cells obtained before transplantation from donor or recipient. CD3+CD4+ and CD3+CD8+ populations were FACS-sorted from unstimulated pre-transplant donor and recipient cells taken from spleen or lymph nodes.

In this chain, TRBV7-2 is recombined with TRBJ2-3, with a tentative D gene TRBD1 over 6 matching bases. The TCR was taken from a human donor who received an intestinal transplant. The source material was unstimulated CD4+ T cells sorted from spleen or lymph node cells, sampled before intestinal transplant. The DNA sequence is TGTGCCAGCAGCTTAAAACAGGGATGGAATACGCAGTATTTT. It is translated as CASSLKQGWNTQYF.